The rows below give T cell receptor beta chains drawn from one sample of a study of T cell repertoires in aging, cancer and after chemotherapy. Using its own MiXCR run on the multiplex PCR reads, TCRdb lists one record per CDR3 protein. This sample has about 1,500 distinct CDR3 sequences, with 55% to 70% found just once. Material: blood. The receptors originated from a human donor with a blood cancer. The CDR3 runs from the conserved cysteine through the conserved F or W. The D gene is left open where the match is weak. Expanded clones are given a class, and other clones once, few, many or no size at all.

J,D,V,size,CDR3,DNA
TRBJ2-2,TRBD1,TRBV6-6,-,CASSFMPGGSAGELFF,TGTGCCAGCAGTTTCATGCCAGGGGGTAGCGCCGGGGAGCTGTTTTTT
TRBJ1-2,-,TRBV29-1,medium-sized,CSVVGGEGGYTF,TGCAGCGTCGTCGGGGGAGAGGGTGGCTACACCTTC
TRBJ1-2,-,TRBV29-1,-,CSVGGGTIFYGYTF,TGCAGCGTTGGAGGCGGGACCATTTTCTATGGCTACACCTTC
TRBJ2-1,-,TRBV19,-,CASTWSTHNEQFF,TGTGCCAGTACGTGGTCGACCCACAATGAGCAGTTCTTC
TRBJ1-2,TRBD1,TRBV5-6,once,CASSLGPGTGLYTF,TGTGCCAGCAGCTTGGGCCCCGGGACAGGGCTCTACACCTTC
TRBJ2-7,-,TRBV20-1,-,CSAQTSRNNYEQYF,TGCAGTGCGCAAACTAGCCGGAACAACTACGAGCAGTACTTC
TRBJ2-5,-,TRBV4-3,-,CASSPGSGVGETQYF,TGCGCCAGCAGCCCGGGCTCGGGAGTCGGAGAGACCCAGTACTTC
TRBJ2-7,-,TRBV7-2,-,CASSPTGYEQYF,TGTGCCAGCAGCCCAACAGGATACGAGCAGTACTTC
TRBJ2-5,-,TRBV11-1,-,CASSSIIGNLGETQYF,TGTGCCAGCAGCTCAATAATCGGGAATCTGGGCGAGACCCAGTACTTC
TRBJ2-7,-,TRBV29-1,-,CSVEQGGAYEQYF,TGCAGCGTTGAACAGGGGGGGGCCTACGAGCAGTACTTC
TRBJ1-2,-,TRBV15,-,CATSSAGEGYGFTF,TGTGCCACCAGCAGTGCCGGGGAGGGGTATGGCTTCACCTTC
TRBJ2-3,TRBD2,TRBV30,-,CAWSVRLTGRAADTQYF,TGTGCCTGGAGTGTACGTCTTACCGGGAGGGCCGCAGATACGCAGTATTTT
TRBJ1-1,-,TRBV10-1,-,CASSDAGRTEAFF,TGCGCCAGCAGTGATGCGGGTAGGACTGAAGCTTTCTTT
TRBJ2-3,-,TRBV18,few,CASSPLRGSTDTQYF,TGTGCCAGCTCACCTCTCAGGGGCAGCACAGATACGCAGTATTTT
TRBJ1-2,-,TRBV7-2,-,CASSTSGVNYGYTF,TGTGCCAGCAGCACCTCGGGCGTGAACTATGGCTACACCTTC
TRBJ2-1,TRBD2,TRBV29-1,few,CSVEDFRGSNNEQFF,TGCAGCGTTGAAGATTTCCGCGGGAGCAACAATGAGCAGTTCTTC
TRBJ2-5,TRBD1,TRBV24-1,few,CATSSLGQGETQYF,TGTGCCACCTCTTCCCTGGGACAGGGAGAGACCCAGTACTTC
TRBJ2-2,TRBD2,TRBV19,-,CASGTLAGGGELFF,TGTGCCAGCGGGACACTAGCGGGAGGTGGGGAGCTGTTTTTT
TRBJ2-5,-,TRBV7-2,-,CASSNNPGTQYF,TGTGCCAGCAGCAACAACCCCGGGACCCAGTACTTC
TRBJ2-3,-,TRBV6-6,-,CASSNPGGTDTQYF,TGTGCCAGCAGCAACCCGGGCGGCACAGATACGCAGTATTTT
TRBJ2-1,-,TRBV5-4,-,CASSLNYNEQFF,TGTGCCAGCAGCTTGAACTACAATGAGCAGTTCTTC
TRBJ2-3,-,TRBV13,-,CASSADVRQLRADTQYF,TGTGCCAGCAGCGCGGACGTGAGGCAATTGAGGGCAGATACGCAGTATTTT
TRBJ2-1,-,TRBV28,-,CASKNNEQFF,TGTGCCAGCAAGAACAATGAGCAGTTCTTC
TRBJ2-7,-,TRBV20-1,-,CSARDRLARVEQYF,TGCAGTGCTAGAGATCGGCTAGCTAGAGTCGAGCAGTACTTC
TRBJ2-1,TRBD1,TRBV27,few,CASSQTGQGFNEQFF,TGTGCCAGCAGCCAAACGGGACAGGGATTCAATGAGCAGTTCTTC
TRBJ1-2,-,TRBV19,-,CASSGTPGGAYFYGYTF,TGTGCCAGTAGTGGCACCCCTGGGGGGGCGTATTTCTATGGCTACACCTTC
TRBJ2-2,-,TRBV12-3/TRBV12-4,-,CASRLGQNTGELFF,TGTGCCAGCAGGCTGGGACAGAACACCGGGGAGCTGTTTTTT
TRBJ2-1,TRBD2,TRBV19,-,CASSVYSSGSKFF,TGTGCCAGTAGTGTCTACTCTAGCGGGAGTAAGTTCTTC
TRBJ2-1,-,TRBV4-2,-,CASSRAAGSSYNEQFF,TGCGCCAGCAGCCGTGCTGCGGGGAGCTCCTACAATGAGCAGTTCTTC
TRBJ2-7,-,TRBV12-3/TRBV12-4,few,CASSQLRTDEQYF,TGTGCCAGCAGCCAACTCCGGACAGACGAGCAGTACTTC
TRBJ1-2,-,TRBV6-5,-,CASSLGGIYGYTF,TGTGCCAGCAGTTTAGGAGGGATCTATGGCTACACCTTC
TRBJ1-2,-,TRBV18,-,CASSPGDYGYTF,TGTGCCAGCTCACCAGGGGACTATGGCTACACCTTC
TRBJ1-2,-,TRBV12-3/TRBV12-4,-,CASAGGISYGYTF,TGTGCCAGCGCGGGGGGGATTTCATATGGCTACACCTTC
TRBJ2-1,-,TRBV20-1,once,CSARGLYNEQFF,TGCAGTGCTAGAGGACTATACAATGAGCAGTTCTTC
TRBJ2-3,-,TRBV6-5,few,CATQPTPSVRTDTQYF,TGTGCCACCCAACCCACCCCCTCGGTCCGCACAGATACGCAGTATTTT
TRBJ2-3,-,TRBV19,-,CASSSWGTDTQYF,TGTGCCAGTAGTTCGTGGGGCACAGATACGCAGTATTTT
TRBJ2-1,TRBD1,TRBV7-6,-,CASSLTTGGHNEQFF,TGTGCCAGCAGCTTAACCACAGGGGGCCACAATGAGCAGTTCTTC
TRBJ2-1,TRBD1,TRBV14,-,CASSYEGAYNEQFF,TGTGCCAGCAGTTACGAGGGGGCGTACAATGAGCAGTTCTTC
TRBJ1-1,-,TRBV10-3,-,CAISPAPDNIPEAFF,TGTGCCATCAGTCCGGCCCCGGACAATATCCCTGAAGCTTTCTTT
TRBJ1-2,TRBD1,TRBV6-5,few,CASSYDRGGYTF,TGTGCCAGCAGTTACGACAGGGGCGGCTACACCTTC
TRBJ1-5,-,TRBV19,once,CASQTLAQPQHF,TGTGCCAGTCAGACATTGGCTCAGCCCCAGCATTTT